The entry below describes one TCR beta chain. Its antigen is still unknown. Here immunoSEQ multiplex PCR was the method, and the copy in TCRdb shows in-frame clones only, minus some. In the table there are about 400,000 clones, about four fifths of which are singletons. The sample is drawn from a study of Ad26.COV2.S vaccination and SARS-CoV-2 variants. Study in general: Of the COV1001 trial arms, the Ad26.COV2.S arm included the donor. Study findings and constraints: Comparable non-spike TCR breadth was observed in vaccine and placebo recipients.

As to treatment: some 19 received Ad26.COV2.S at low or high dose, single or two shots; 5 received placebo; per-sample allocation not given. Day 63 following the first vaccine or placebo injection was when the samples were taken. The sample came from a Boston adult aged 18-55 years. After removal of 4 bases from V and 2 bases from J, the junction contained 7 bases not matched to a gene. Looked up from germline, CDR1 is SGHKS and CDR2 is YYEKEE (reference sequence). The CDR3 runs 15 residues. The specimen comprised peripheral blood, sampled in a trial of Ad26.COV2.S vaccine versus placebo. This chain uses TRBV5-5 with TRBJ2-5; 8 bases are a match to TRBD2. The receptor was derived from a person aged 18-65 years who received the Ad26.COV2.S COVID-19 vaccine or a placebo. CDR3 loop: CASSRAGEIQETQYF. In nucleotides, the CDR3 is TGTGCCAGCAGCCGAGCGGGAGAGATTCAAGAGACCCAGTACTTC.